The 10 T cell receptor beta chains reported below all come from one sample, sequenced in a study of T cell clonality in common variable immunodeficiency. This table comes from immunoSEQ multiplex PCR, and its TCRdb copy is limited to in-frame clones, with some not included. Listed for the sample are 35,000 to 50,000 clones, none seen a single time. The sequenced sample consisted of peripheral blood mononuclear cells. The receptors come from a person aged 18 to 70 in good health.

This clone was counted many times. The CDR3: CASSQDWDSYQPQHF. Partial CDR3 DNA: TGCGCCAGCAGCCAAGACTGGGACAGTTATCAGCCC. The V call is TRBV4-1, the J call TRBJ1-5; 7 positions agree with TRBD1. The read terminates 3 residues before the CDR3 end, so the remaining end is supplied by the germline J gene. The CDR3 totals 15 residues. Germline V gene lookup returns CDR1 MGHRA and CDR2 YSYEKL. Trimming took 0 bases from V and 5 from J; bases not matched to a gene: 4.

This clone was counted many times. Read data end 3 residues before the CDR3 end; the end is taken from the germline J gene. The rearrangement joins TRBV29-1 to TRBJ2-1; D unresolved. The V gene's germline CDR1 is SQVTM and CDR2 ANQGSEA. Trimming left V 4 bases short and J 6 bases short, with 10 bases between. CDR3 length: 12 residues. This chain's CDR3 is CSVAVGPNEQFF. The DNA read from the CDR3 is TGCAGCGTTGCGGTAGGGCCCAATGAG.

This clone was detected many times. Here the CDR3 reads CAISDYGTGEFGYTF. Partial CDR3 DNA: TGTGCCATCAGTGACTACGGGACAGGGGAGTTTGGC. V is TRBV10-3 and J is TRBJ1-2; 10 bases are shared with TRBD1. Read data end 3 residues before the CDR3 end; the end is taken from the germline J gene. This CDR3 comprises 15 residues. Germline assignment: CDR1 ENHRY and CDR2 SYGVKD. With V trimmed by 3 bases and J by 7 bases, 8 bases remained unmatched.

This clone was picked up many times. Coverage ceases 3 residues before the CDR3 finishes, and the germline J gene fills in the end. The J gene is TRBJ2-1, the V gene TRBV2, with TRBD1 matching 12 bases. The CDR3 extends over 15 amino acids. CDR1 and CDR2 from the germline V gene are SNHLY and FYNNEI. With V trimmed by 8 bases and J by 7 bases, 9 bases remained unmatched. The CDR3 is CASGRGQGARNEQFF. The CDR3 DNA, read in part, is TGTGCCAGCGGTAGGGGACAGGGGGCTAGAAATGAG.

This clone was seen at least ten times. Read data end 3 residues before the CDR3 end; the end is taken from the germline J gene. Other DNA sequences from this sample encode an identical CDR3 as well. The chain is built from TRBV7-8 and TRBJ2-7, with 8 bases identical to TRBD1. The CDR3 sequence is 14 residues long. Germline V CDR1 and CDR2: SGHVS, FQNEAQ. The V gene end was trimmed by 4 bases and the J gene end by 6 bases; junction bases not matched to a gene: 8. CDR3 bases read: TGTGCCAGCAGCTCCAGGACAGGGCGAGGCGAG. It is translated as CASSSRTGRGE. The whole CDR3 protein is CASSSRTGRGEQYF.

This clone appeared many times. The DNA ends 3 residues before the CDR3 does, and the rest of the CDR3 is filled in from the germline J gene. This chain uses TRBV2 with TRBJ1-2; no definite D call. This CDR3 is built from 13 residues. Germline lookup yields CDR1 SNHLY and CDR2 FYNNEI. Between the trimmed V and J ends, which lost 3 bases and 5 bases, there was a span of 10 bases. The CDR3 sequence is CASSESGRYGYTF. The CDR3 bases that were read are TGTGCCAGCAGTGAGTCTGGCAGGTATGGC.

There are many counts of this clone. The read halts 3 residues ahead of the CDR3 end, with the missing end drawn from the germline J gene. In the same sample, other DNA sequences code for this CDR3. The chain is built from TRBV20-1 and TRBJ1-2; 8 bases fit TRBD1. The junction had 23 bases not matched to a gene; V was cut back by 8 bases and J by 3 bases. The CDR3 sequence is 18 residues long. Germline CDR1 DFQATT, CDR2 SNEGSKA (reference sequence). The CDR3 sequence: CSSPTSVGQGAGDYGYTF. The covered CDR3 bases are TGCAGTTCCCCCACTAGTGTCGGTCAGGGGGCGGGGGACTATGGC.

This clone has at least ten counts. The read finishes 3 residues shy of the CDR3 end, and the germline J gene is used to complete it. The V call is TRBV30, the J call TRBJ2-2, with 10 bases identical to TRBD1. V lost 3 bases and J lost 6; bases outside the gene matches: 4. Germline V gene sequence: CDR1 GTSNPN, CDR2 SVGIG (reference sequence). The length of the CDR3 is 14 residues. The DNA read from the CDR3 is TGTGCCTGGAGCTGGACAGGGGGGGCCGGGGAG. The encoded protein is CAWSWTGGAGE. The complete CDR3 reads CAWSWTGGAGELFF.

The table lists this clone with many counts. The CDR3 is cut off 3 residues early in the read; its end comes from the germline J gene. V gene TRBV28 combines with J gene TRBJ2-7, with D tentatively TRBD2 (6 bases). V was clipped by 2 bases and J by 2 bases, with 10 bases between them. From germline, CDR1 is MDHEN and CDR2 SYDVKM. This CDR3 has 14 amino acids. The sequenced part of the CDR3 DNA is TGTGCCAGCAGTTTACTCCGCGGGACCTACGAG. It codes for CASSLLRGTYE. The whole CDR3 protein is CASSLLRGTYEQYF.

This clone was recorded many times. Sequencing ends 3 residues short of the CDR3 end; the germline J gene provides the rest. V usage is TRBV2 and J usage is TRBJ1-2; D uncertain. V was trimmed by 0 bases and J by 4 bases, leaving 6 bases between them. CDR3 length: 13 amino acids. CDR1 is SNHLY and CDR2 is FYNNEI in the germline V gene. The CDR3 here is CASSEAHFYGYTF. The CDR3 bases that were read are TGTGCCAGCAGTGAAGCGCACTTCTATGGC.